This record covers a single T cell receptor (beta chain). This specimen comes from a study of blood T cell repertoires in COVID-19. About the study: COVID-19 samples from acute and convalescent phases originated in the United States, Italy and Spain. T cells, B-cell-depleted T cells, or PBMCs supplied cDNA or gDNA.

V was trimmed by 4 bases and J by 5 bases, leaving 19 bases between them. CDR1 is SNHLY and CDR2 is FYNNEI in the germline V gene. The CDR3 has 16 residues. Original methodology: Amplifying reference gene primers gave estimates of nucleated cell counts. The table came from immunoSEQ multiplex PCR; TCRdb's copy has only in-frame clones and leaves some out. V and J calls and clone size follow that table, whereas D and trimming were derived from the DNA. The sample lists 250,000 to 300,000 clones, around 81% occurring once. The specimen was peripheral blood. The V and J genes are TRBV2 and TRBJ2-3; TRBD2 might be the D (6 bases). This TCR derives from a woman aged 55-70 years with active or convalescent COVID-19. In DNA, the CDR3 is TGTGCCAGCAGTGTCCGGGGGTTCTTCGTGGAAGATACGCAGTATTTT. It translates to CASSVRGFFVEDTQYF.